These 26 T cell receptor beta chains came from one sample sequenced in a study of CD8+CD57+ T cells in acquired aplastic anemia. Genomic DNA was employed as the template in profiling TCR beta VDJ and CDR3. TCRdb redid the calling of the reads with MiXCR, one entry per CDR3 protein. The sample includes about 150,000 distinct CDR3 sequences, 45% to 50% seen only once; the top ten take under 35%. Patients chosen for sequencing had shown CD8+CD57+ cell expansion by flow cytometry. Specimen: sorted CD4+, CD8+, or CD8+CD57+ T cells (not recorded which) from PBMCs. These receptors were obtained from a human donor with aplastic anemia.

This CDR3 reads CASSLRGGGYEQYF. In DNA form, the CDR3 reads TGTGCCAGCAGCTTAAGGGGGGGAGGTTACGAGCAGTACTTC. The rearrangement links TRBV7-9 to TRBJ2-7, with D tentatively TRBD2 (7 bases). Deletions cut 2 bases from V and 4 bases from J, with 12 bases between. The CDR3 is made up of 14 amino acids. Germline assignment: CDR1 SEHNR and CDR2 FQNEAQ (reference sequence).

The chain combines TRBV25-1 with TRBJ1-2; 8 bases match TRBD1. Trimming removed 5 bases from V and 10 bases from J; junction bases left unmatched: 9. CDR1 and CDR2 from the germline V gene are MGHDK and SYGVNS. This CDR3 is 13 amino acids long. CDR3 DNA sequence: TGTGCCAGCAGTCACCCAGGGGGCAGACTCTACACCTTC. The encoded protein is CASSHPGGRLYTF.

The chain couples TRBV6-2 or TRBV6-3 to TRBJ1-2, with D possibly matching TRBD1 (5 bases). V was pared by 2 bases and J by 3 bases, with 19 bases between. The CDR3 extends over 17 amino acids. Germline V CDR1 and CDR2: MNHEY, SVGEGT. The CDR3 protein is CASSYGGSGESDYGYTF. The DNA for the CDR3 is TGTGCCAGCAGTTACGGGGGATCGGGGGAGAGCGACTATGGCTACACCTTC.

The gene calls are TRBV10-3 and TRBJ1-2, with D perhaps TRBD1 (5 bases). The CDR3 spans 14 residues. Trimming stripped 3 bases from V and 8 bases from J, with 16 bases between. Per germline, CDR1 ENHRY and CDR2 SYGVKD. In nucleotides, the CDR3 is TGTGCCATCAGTGATGACAGATTAACTGGCGGCTACACCTTC. Amino acid sequence: CAISDDRLTGGYTF.

This clonotype occurred many times. The genes are TRBV7-8 and TRBJ1-1, with unresolved D. V was clipped by 6 bases and J by 7 bases, with 12 bases between them. Germline V lookup: CDR1 SGHVS, CDR2 FQNEAQ. The CDR3 extends over 12 amino acids. The CDR3 DNA sequence: TGTGCCAGCAGTTCTGGAGGGCATGAAGCTTTCTTT. It translates to CASSSGGHEAFF.

A note on this clonotype: It is likely a read error, because the conserved phenylalanine at the end of the CDR3 is missing. J is TRBJ1-5 and V is TRBV29-1; TRBD1 is a possible D gene (6 bases). With 1 base removed from V and 4 bases from J, the gap between germline ends came to 11 bases. The CDR3 length is 14 residues. Per germline, CDR1 SQVTM and CDR2 ANQGSEA. Here the CDR3 reads CSVEVGQGNQPQHL. CDR3 bases: TGCAGCGTTGAAGTAGGGCAGGGGAATCAGCCCCAGCATCTT.

The gene calls are TRBV5-6 and TRBJ2-7, with D hard to call. The V end lost 4 bases, the J end lost 6 bases, and 11 bases lay between the germline ends. CDR3 length: 12 residues. In germline, CDR1 is SGHDT, CDR2 YYEEEE. CDR3 loop: CASSAFMGEQYF. The CDR3 bases are TGTGCCAGCAGCGCCTTCATGGGCGAGCAGTACTTC.

This clonotype was observed many times. The chain recombines TRBV19 with TRBJ1-1, with a possible D match to TRBD1 (6 bases). The CDR3 totals 15 residues. V was cut by 7 bases and J by 0 bases, with 15 bases left in between. The germline gives CDR1 LNHDA, CDR2 SQIVND (reference sequence). CDR3 nucleotides: TGTGCCAGTACCAGTTGGGACAAAGTGAACACTGAAGCTTTCTTT. It codes for CASTSWDKVNTEAFF.

The chain couples TRBV10-2 to TRBJ1-5, with TRBD1 matching over 7 bases. Trimming took 3 bases from V and 4 from J; bases not matched to a gene: 9. Germline CDR1 WSHSY, CDR2 SAAADI. The CDR3 spans 16 residues. The CDR3 loop is CASSDPYRGRNQPQHF. The CDR3 DNA follows: TGCGCCAGCAGTGACCCATACAGGGGACGGAATCAGCCCCAGCATTTT.

This chain links TRBV7-2 with TRBJ1-5; D remains ambiguous. V lost 5 bases and J lost 0, with 11 bases in between. The CDR3 contains 15 residues. Germline lookup yields CDR1 SGHTA and CDR2 FQGNSA. CDR3 nucleotide sequence: TGTGCCAGCAGCGAGGGAGTTAATAGCAATCAGCCCCAGCATTTT. Translating gives CASSEGVNSNQPQHF.

This rearrangement joins TRBV20-1 to TRBJ1-1, with D unresolved. CDR3 length: 12 amino acids. V gave up 4 bases and J gave up 4 bases, with 10 bases separating them. Germline-derived CDR1 and CDR2 are DFQATT and SNEGSKA (reference sequence). CDR3 DNA: TGCAGTGCTACGGAGCGGGGCACTGAAGCTTTCTTT. Residues: CSATERGTEAFF.

In its sample, this clonotype was seen many times. V gene TRBV6-2 or TRBV6-3 combines with J gene TRBJ2-1; D is possibly TRBD1 or TRBD2 (5 bases each). Germline V gives CDR1 MNHEY, CDR2 SVGEGT. Trimming cost V 2 bases and J 4 bases, with 12 bases left between them. The CDR3 has 15 residues. The CDR3 reads CASSYVGRRYNEQFF. In nucleotides, the CDR3 is TGTGCCAGCAGTTACGTGGGACGAAGGTACAATGAGCAGTTCTTC.

This chain uses TRBV12-5 with TRBJ2-2; D remains ambiguous. The CDR3 runs to 14 residues. The V gene's germline CDR1 is LGHNT and CDR2 FRNRAP. V was pared by 0 bases and J by 4 bases, with 6 bases between. CDR3 protein: CASGLVMGTGELFF. The CDR3 nucleotides read TGTGCTAGTGGTTTGGTAATGGGCACCGGGGAGCTGTTTTTT.

V usage is TRBV29-1 and J usage is TRBJ1-2, with D unclear. CDR3 size: 13 residues. Trimming took off 6 bases at V and 1 base at J, with 12 bases between the two ends. CDR1 and CDR2 from the germline V gene are SQVTM and ANQGSEA. CDR3 sequence: CSVILRSNYGYTF. For the CDR3, the DNA is TGCAGCGTGATTCTAAGAAGTAACTATGGCTACACCTTC.

The rearrangement links TRBV6-2 or TRBV6-3 to TRBJ2-2, with no clear D. This CDR3 is built from 13 residues. Germline V CDR1 and CDR2: MNHEY, SVGEGT. Trimming cost V 5 bases and J 1 base, with 5 bases left between them. The CDR3 DNA follows: TGTGCCAGCAGTCACGGGAACACCGGGGAGCTGTTTTTT. Its translation is CASSHGNTGELFF.

This clonotype was picked up many times. This chain joins TRBV4-1 and TRBJ1-2; D is possibly TRBD1 (5 bases). In germline, CDR1 is MGHRA, CDR2 YSYEKL. The CDR3 contains 14 residues. Trimming removed 0 bases from V and 6 bases from J, with 11 bases in between. The chain's CDR3 is CASSQEGAGDGYTF. The CDR3 DNA follows: TGCGCCAGCAGCCAAGAAGGGGCAGGAGATGGCTACACCTTC.

This clonotype was detected many times. Here the CDR3 reads CASLDELVQYF. The CDR3 region has the DNA TGTGCCAGCTTGGACGAACTGGTGCAGTACTTC. V and J are TRBV2 and TRBJ2-7, with no clear D. The ends were cut back, 8 bases at V and 9 bases at J, with 14 bases in the middle. Germline CDR1 is SNHLY and CDR2 is FYNNEI. CDR3 length equals 11 residues.

V and J are TRBV6-1 and TRBJ2-7; 7 bases map to TRBD1. This CDR3 has 15 residues. CDR1 and CDR2 from the germline V gene are MNHNS and SASEGT. The V gene end was trimmed by 5 bases and the J gene end by 4 bases; junction bases not matched to a gene: 11. The CDR3 here is CASSIIQGKEYEQYF. In DNA, the CDR3 is TGTGCCAGCAGTATAATACAGGGGAAAGAATACGAGCAGTACTTC.

This clonotype was seen many times. This chain joins TRBV10-3 and TRBJ2-3, with 11 bases lining up with TRBD2. The V and J ends lost 2 bases and 1 base, in that order; junction bases with no gene match: 8. CDR1 ENHRY and CDR2 SYGVKD come from the germline V gene. The CDR3 totals 18 residues. CDR3 amino acids: CAISEGSGRALGTDTQYF. The DNA of the CDR3 is TGTGCCATCAGTGAGGGTAGCGGGAGGGCCTTAGGCACAGATACGCAGTATTTT.

This clonotype showed up many times. This chain connects TRBV12-3 or TRBV12-4 to TRBJ2-3; 9 bases align to TRBD2. With 3 bases clipped from V and 4 bases from J, the junction kept 5 bases outside the gene matches. The CDR3 is 15 amino acids. CDR3 sequence: CASSLAGGLADTQYF. DNA of the CDR3: TGTGCCAGCAGTTTGGCGGGGGGGCTCGCAGATACGCAGTATTTT.

The chain combines TRBV2 with TRBJ1-1, with D perhaps TRBD1 (6 bases). The V end was cut by 4 bases, the J end by 1 base, with 10 bases between. CDR1 and CDR2 (germline): SNHLY, FYNNEI. The CDR3 is 14 amino acids. The CDR3 nucleotides are TGTGCCAGCAGTGTGGGGGCGGGGAACACTGAAGCTTTCTTT. It yields the protein CASSVGAGNTEAFF.

This clonotype was recorded at least ten times. This sequence joins TRBV7-8 and TRBJ1-2; 7 nucleotides align to TRBD1. This CDR3 is 15 amino acids long. The V gene's germline CDR1 is SGHVS and CDR2 FQNEAQ. With 2 bases clipped from V and 6 bases from J, the junction kept 9 bases outside the gene matches. CDR3 region: CASSLTAGGAHGYTF. In nucleotides, the CDR3 is TGTGCCAGCAGCTTAACGGCAGGGGGGGCTCATGGCTACACCTTC.

The gene calls are TRBV5-6 and TRBJ2-3; TRBD1 matches at 7 bases. In germline, CDR1 is SGHDT, CDR2 YYEEEE. This CDR3 contains 15 residues. The V gene end was trimmed by 5 bases and the J gene end by 2 bases; junction bases not matched to a gene: 8. This CDR3 is CASSYPGQYTDTQYF. The CDR3 DNA reads as TGTGCCAGCAGTTACCCGGGACAGTACACAGATACGCAGTATTTT.

In its sample, this clonotype was seen many times. The chain joins TRBV5-1 to TRBJ2-1; D gene uncertain. Trimming took 0 bases from V and 1 from J, leaving 8 bases between them. The germline gives CDR1 SGHRS, CDR2 YFSETQ. The CDR3 loop spans 15 amino acids. The CDR3 spells CASSLGDSSYNEQFF. The CDR3 DNA sequence: TGCGCCAGCAGCTTGGGAGACTCATCCTACAATGAGCAGTTCTTC.

The V gene is TRBV20-1, the J gene TRBJ2-1, with 8 positions matching TRBD1. The V gene end was trimmed by 5 bases and the J gene end by 9 bases; junction bases not matched to a gene: 6. The CDR3 has 12 amino acids. Germline V lookup: CDR1 DFQATT, CDR2 SNEGSKA (reference sequence). This CDR3 reads CSAGRTGTEQFF. The CDR3 nucleotides are TGCAGTGCTGGAAGGACAGGGACTGAGCAGTTCTTC.

The chain recombines TRBV4-1 with TRBJ2-1; 8 nucleotides agree with TRBD1. Germline assignment: CDR1 MGHRA and CDR2 YSYEKL. V shed 4 bases and J 10 bases; nucleotides not matched to a gene: 9. This CDR3 has 14 residues. The CDR3 DNA is TGCGCCAGCAGCCTGTCAGTCGGGGACAGGGAGCAGTTCTTC. Translating gives CASSLSVGDREQFF.